This T cell receptor (beta chain) was sequenced during a study of shared clonotypes between healthy human individuals. Profiled with immunoSEQ multiplex PCR; TCRdb holds only in-frame clones, not every one. Among approximately 460,000 clones listed, roughly three quarters were seen once. The germline CDR1 and CDR2 sequences are SGHDT and YYEEEE. The ends were cut back, 0 bases at V and 0 bases at J, with 12 bases in the middle. The CDR3 is made up of 16 amino acids. The sample holds a few counts of this clone. This chain joins TRBV5-6 and TRBJ1-1; D may be TRBD1 (5 bases). Source material: PBMCs. This receptor was identified in a middle-aged woman in good health. Some clones in this sample may be carry-over from other donors' samples. This chain's CDR3 is CASSLDYETVNTEAFF. The CDR3 bases are TGTGCCAGCAGCTTGGATTACGAGACAGTGAACACTGAAGCTTTCTTT.